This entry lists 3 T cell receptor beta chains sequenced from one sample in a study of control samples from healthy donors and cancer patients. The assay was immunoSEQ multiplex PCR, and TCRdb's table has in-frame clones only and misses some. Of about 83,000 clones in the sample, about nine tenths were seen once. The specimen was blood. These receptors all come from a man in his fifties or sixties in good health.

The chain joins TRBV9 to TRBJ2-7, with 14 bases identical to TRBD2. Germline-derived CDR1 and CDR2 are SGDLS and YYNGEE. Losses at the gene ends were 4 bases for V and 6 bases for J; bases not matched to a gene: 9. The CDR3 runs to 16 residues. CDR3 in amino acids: CASSPLWTSGGSEQYF. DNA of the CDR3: TGTGCCAGCAGCCCCCTATGGACTAGCGGGGGGAGCGAGCAGTACTTC.

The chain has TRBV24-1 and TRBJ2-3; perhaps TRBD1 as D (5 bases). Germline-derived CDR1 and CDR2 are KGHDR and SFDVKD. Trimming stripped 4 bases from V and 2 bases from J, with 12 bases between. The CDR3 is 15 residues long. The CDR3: CATSDPRETTDTQYF. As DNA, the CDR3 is TGTGCCACCAGTGACCCCAGGGAAACCACAGATACGCAGTATTTT.

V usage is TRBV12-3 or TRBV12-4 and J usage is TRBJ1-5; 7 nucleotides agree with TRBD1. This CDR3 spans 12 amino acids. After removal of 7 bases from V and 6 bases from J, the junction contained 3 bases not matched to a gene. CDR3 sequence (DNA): TGTGCCAGCACCAGGGGGGTTCAGCCCCAGCATTTT. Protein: CASTRGVQPQHF.